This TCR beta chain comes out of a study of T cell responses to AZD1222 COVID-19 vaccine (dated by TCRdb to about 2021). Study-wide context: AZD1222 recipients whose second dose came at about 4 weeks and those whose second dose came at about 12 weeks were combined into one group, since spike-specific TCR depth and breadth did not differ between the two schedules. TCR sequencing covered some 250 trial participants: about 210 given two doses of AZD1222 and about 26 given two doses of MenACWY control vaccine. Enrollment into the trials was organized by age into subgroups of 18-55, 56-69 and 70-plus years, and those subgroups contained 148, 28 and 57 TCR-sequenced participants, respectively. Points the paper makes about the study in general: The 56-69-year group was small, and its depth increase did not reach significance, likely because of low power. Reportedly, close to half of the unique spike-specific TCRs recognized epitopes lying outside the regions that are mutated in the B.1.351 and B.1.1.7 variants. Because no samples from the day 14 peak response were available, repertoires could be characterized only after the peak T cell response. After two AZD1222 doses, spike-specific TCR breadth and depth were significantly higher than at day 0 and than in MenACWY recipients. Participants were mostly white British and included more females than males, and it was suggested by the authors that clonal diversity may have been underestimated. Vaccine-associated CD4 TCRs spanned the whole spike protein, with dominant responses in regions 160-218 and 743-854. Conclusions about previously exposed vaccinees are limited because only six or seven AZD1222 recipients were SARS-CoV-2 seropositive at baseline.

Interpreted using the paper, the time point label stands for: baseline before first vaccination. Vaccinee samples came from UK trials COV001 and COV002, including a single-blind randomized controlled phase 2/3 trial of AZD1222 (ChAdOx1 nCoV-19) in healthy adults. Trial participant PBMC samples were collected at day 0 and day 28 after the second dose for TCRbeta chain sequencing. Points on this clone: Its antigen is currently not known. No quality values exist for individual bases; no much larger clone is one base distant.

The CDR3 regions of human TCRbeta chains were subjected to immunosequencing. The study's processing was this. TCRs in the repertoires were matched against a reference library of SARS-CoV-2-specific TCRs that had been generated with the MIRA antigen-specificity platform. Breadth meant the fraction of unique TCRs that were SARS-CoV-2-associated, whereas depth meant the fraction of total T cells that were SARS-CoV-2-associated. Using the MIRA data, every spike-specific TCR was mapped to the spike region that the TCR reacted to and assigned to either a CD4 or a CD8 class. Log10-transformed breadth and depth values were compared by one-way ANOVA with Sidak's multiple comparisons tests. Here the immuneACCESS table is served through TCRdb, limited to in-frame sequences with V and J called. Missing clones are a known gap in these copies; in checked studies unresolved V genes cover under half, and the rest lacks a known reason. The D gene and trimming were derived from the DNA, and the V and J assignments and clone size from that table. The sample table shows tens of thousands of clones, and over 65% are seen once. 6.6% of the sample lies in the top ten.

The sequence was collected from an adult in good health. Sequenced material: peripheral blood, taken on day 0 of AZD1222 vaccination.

The nucleotide sequence is TGTGCCAGCAGTTTGATGGGACCGCACTCACCCCTCCACTTT. It translates to CASSLMGPHSPLHF. The rearrangement joined TRBV28 to TRBJ1-6; TRBD1 could be the D gene, as 5 bases match. V and J lose 3 bases and 10 bases, and a span of 13 bases separates them. Inclusive of the bounding cysteine and phenylalanine, the CDR3 is 14 residues long. Here the CDR3 DNA is all that survives: 42 bases in frame from base 1. Reading the germline V gene gives CDR1 MDHEN and CDR2 SYDVKM.